This note documents a single TCR beta chain sequence. The data originate from a study of T cell clonotyping in hematopoietic cell transplantation. TCRdb keeps only in-frame clones here, not all; method: immunoSEQ multiplex PCR. The profile covers tens of thousands of clones, with 85% appearing a single time and 2.5% to 3.5% taken by the ten largest. Germline assignment: CDR1 SGHRS and CDR2 YFSETQ. This CDR3 comprises 15 residues. Germline trimming cut 0 bases from V and 7 bases from J; bases unmatched to any gene: 10. Time point: recipient sample about 28 days before transplant, after cytoreduction. Samples: about 28 days before transplant, then days 30, 100 and 180 after.

The material sequenced was peripheral blood mononuclear cells, taken before stem cell transplant. The chain joins TRBV5-1 to TRBJ2-7, with TRBD1 matching over 7 bases. The TCR was taken from a man in his fifties or sixties with acute myeloid leukemia. Some clones in this sample may be carry-over from other donors' samples. The CDR3 reads CASSLAGGQVGEQYF. CDR3 DNA sequence: TGCGCCAGCAGCTTGGCCGGTGGACAGGTTGGAGAGCAGTACTTC.